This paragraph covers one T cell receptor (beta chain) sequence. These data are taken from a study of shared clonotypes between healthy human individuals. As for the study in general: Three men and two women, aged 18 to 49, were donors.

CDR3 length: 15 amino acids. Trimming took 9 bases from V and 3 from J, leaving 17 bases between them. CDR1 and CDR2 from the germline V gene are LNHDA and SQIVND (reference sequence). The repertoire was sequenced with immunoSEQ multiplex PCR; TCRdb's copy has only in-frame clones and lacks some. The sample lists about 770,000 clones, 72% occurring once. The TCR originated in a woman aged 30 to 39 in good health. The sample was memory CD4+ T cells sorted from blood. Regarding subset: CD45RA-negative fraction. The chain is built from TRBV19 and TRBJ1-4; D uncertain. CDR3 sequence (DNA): TGTGCCAGCCGAAGCATGGGCCCAGCTAATGAAAAACTGTTTTTT. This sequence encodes CASRSMGPANEKLFF.